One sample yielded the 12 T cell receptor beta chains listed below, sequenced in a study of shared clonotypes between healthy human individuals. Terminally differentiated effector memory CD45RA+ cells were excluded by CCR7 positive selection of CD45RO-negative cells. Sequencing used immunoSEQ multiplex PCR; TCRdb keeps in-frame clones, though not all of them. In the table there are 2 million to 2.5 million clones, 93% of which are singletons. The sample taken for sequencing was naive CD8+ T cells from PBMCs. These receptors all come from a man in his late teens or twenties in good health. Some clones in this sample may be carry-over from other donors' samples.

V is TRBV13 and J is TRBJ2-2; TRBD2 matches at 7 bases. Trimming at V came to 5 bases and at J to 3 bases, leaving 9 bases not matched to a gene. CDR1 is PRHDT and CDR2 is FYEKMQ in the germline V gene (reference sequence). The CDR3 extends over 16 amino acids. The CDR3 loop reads CASSPAAGWDTGELFF. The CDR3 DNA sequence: TGTGCCAGCAGCCCCGCAGCGGGATGGGACACCGGGGAGCTGTTTTTT. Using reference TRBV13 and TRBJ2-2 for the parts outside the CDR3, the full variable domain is AAGVIQSPRHLIKEKRETATLKCYPIPRHDTVYWYQQGPGQDPQFLISFYEKMQSDKGSIPDRFSAQQFSDYHSELNMSSLELGDSALYFCASSPAAGWDTGELFFGEGSRLTVL.

CDR3 loop: CASRFLGGPYNEQFF. CDR3 DNA sequence: TGTGCCAGCAGGTTTTTGGGAGGCCCCTACAATGAGCAGTTCTTC. The rearrangement joins TRBV7-9 to TRBJ2-1; TRBD2 is a possible D gene (6 bases). This CDR3 spans 15 amino acids. CDR1 and CDR2 from the germline V gene are SEHNR and FQNEAQ (reference sequence). V lost 6 bases and J 2 bases, leaving 14 bases between the germline ends.

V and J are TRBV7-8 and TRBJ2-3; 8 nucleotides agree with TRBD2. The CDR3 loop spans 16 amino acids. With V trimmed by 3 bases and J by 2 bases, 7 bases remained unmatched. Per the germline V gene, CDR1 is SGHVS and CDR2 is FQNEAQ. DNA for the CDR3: TGTGCCAGCAGCTTGTTAGCGGGAAAGGACACAGATACGCAGTATTTT. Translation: CASSLLAGKDTDTQYF. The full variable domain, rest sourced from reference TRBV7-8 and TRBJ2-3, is GAGVSQSPRYKVAKRGQDVALRCDPISGHVSLFWYQQALGQGPEFLTYFQNEAQLDKSGLPSDRFFAERPEGSVSTLKIQRTQQEDSAVYLCASSLLAGKDTDTQYFGPGTRLTVL.

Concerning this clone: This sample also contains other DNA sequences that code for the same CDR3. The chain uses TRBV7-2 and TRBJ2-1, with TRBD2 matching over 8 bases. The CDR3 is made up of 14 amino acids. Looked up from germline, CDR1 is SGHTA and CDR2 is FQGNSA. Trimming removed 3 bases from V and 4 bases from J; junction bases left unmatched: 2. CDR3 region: CASSLAGGYNEQFF. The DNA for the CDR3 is TGTGCCAGCAGCTTGGCGGGGGGATACAATGAGCAGTTCTTC.

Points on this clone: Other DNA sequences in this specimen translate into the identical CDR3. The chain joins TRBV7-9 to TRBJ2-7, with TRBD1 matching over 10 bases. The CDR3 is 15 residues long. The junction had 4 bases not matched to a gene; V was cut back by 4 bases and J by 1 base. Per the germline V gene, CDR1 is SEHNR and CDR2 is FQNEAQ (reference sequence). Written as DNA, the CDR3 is TGTGCCAGCAGCTCGCCGGGACAGGGGTCCTACGAGCAGTACTTC. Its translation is CASSSPGQGSYEQYF.

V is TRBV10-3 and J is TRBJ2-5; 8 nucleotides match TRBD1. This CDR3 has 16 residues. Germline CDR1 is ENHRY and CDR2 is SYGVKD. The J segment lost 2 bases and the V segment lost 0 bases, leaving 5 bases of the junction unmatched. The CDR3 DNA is TGTGCCATCAGTGAGTCTAGATGGGACAGGCAAGAGACCCAGTACTTC. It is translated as CAISESRWDRQETQYF.

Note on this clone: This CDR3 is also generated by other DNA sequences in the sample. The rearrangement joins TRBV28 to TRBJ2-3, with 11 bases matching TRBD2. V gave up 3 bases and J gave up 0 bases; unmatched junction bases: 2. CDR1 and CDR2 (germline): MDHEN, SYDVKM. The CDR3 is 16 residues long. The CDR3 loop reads CASSFGLAGSTDTQYF. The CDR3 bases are TGTGCCAGCAGTTTCGGACTAGCGGGTAGCACAGATACGCAGTATTTT.

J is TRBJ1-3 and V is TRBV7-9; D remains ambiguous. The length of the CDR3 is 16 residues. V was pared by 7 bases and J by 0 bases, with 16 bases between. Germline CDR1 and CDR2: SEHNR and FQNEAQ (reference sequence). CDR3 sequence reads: CASTPDPLLSGNTIYF. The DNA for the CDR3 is TGTGCCAGCACCCCCGATCCGTTACTCTCTGGAAACACCATATATTTT.

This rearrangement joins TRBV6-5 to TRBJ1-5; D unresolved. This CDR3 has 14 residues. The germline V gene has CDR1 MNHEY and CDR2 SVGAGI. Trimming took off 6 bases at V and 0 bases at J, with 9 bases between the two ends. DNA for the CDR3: TGTGCCAGCAGCGTAACTTATAGCAATCAGCCCCAGCATTTT. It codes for CASSVTYSNQPQHF.

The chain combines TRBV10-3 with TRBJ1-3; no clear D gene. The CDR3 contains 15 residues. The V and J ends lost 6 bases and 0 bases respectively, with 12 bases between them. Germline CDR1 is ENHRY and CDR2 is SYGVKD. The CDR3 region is CAISSDGFSGNTIYF. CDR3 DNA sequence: TGTGCCATCAGCTCGGACGGTTTCTCTGGAAACACCATATATTTT.

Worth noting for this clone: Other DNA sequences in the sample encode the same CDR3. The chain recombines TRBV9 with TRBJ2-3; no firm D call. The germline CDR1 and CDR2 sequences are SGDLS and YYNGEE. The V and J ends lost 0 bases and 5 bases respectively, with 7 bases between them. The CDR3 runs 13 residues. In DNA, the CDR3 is TGTGCCAGCAGCGTAGGGCGAGGAGATACGCAGTATTTT. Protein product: CASSVGRGDTQYF.

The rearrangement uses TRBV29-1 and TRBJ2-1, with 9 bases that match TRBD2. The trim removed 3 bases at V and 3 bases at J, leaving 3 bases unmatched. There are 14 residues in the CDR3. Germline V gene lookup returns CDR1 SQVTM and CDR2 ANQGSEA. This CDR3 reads CSVDTTSGYNEQFF. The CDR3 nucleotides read TGCAGCGTTGACACGACTAGCGGCTACAATGAGCAGTTCTTC.